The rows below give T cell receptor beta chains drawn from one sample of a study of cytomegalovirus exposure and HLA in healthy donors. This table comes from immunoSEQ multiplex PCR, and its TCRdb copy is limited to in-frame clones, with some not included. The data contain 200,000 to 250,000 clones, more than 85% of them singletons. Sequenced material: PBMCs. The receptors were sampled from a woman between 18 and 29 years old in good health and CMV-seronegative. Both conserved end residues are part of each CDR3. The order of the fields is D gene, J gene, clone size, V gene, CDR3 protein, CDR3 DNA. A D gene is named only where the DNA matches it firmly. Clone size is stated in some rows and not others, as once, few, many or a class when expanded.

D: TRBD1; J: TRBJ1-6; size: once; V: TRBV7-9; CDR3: CASSPGQGRGGSPLHF; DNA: TGTGCCAGCAGCCCAGGACAGGGTAGGGGCGGTTCACCCCTCCACTTT
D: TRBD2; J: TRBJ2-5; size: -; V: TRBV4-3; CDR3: CASSQRLASGVIGETQYF; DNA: TGCGCCAGCAGCCAGAGATTGGCTAGCGGGGTGATAGGAGAGACCCAGTACTTC
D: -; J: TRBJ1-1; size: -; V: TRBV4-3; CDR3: CASREEGVFHTEAFF; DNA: TGCGCCAGCAGGGAAGAAGGGGTGTTTCACACTGAAGCTTTCTTT
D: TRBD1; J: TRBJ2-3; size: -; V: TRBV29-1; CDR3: CSVGRDRKRDTQYF; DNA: TGCAGCGTTGGACGGGACAGGAAGAGGGATACGCAGTATTTT
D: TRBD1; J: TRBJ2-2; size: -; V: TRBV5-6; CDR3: CASGYLGTGGTGELFF; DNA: TGTGCCAGCGGCTACCTTGGGACAGGGGGCACCGGGGAGCTGTTTTTT
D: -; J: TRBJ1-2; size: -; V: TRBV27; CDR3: CASSNQDRPYGYTF; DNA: TGTGCCAGCAGTAACCAGGACAGACCCTATGGCTACACCTTC
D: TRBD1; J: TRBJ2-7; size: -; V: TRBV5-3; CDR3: CARSSHRDRSCEQYF; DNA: TGTGCCAGAAGCTCCCACCGGGACAGGTCGTGCGAGCAGTACTTC
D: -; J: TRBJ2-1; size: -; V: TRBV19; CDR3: CASSIGPSADNEQFF; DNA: TGTGCCAGTAGTATAGGGCCTAGCGCGGACAATGAGCAGTTCTTC
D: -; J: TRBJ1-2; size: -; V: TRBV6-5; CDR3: CASSSTGLDGYTF; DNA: TGTGCCAGCAGTTCAACAGGGCTCGATGGCTACACCTTC
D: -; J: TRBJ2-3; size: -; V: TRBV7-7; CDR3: CASSPLAGFTDTQYF; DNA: TGTGCCAGCAGCCCACTGGCGGGGTTCACAGATACGCAGTATTTT
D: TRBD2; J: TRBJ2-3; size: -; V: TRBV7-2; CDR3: CASSLRASGRRFTDTQYF; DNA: TGTGCCAGCAGCTTAAGGGCTAGCGGGAGGCGCTTCACAGATACGCAGTATTTT
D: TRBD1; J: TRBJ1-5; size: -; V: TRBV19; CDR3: CASSKTSGTGKNQPQHF; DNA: TGTGCCAGTAGTAAGACCTCCGGGACAGGGAAAAATCAGCCCCAGCATTTT
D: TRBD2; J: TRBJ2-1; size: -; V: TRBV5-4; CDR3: CASSLIQRDSGEQFF; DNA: TGTGCCAGCAGCTTGATACAGCGGGATTCAGGTGAGCAGTTCTTC
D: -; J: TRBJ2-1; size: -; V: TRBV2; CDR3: CASREYNEQFF; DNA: TGTGCCAGCAGGGAGTACAATGAGCAGTTCTTC
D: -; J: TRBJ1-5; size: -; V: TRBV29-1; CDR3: CSAAAGEGPQHF; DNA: TGCAGCGCCGCCGCAGGGGAGGGGCCCCAGCATTTT
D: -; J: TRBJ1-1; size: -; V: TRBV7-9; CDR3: CASSLVRADTEAFF; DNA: TGTGCCAGCAGCTTAGTCAGGGCGGACACTGAAGCTTTCTTT
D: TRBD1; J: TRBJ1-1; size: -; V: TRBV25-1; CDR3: CASSLGTGYTEAFF; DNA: TGTGCCAGCAGCCTAGGGACAGGGTACACTGAAGCTTTCTTT
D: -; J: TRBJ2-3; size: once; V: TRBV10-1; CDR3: CASSETGTDTQYF; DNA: TGCGCCAGCAGTGAGACTGGCACAGATACGCAGTATTTT
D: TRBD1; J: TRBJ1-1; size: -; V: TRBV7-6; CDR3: CASSADRANTEAFF; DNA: TGTGCCAGCAGCGCAGACAGGGCAAACACTGAAGCTTTCTTT
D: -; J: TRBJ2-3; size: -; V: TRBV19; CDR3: CASSRQLVADTQYF; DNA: TGTGCCAGTAGTCGACAATTGGTGGCGGATACGCAGTATTTT
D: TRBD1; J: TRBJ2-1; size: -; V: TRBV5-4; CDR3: CASSTVSQGGGNEQFF; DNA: TGTGCCAGCAGCACCGTTTCACAGGGGGGCGGGAATGAGCAGTTCTTC
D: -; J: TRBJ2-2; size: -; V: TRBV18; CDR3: CASSPLQGTGELFF; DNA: TGTGCCAGCTCACCCCTACAGGGTACCGGGGAGCTGTTTTTT
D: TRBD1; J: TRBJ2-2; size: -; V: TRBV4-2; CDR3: CASSRQGAQRDGELFF; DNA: TGTGCCAGCAGCCGACAGGGGGCGCAACGGGACGGGGAGCTGTTTTTT
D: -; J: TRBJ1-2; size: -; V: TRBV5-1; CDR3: CASSLADTEYGYTF; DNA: TGCGCCAGCAGCTTGGCCGACACCGAGTATGGCTACACCTTC
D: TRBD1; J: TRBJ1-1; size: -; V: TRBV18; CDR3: CASSQRQGLYNTEAFF; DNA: TGTGCCAGCTCTCAAAGACAGGGTCTTTATAACACTGAAGCTTTCTTT
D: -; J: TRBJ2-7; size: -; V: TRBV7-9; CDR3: CASSLGDGEGAEQYF; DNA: TGTGCCAGCAGCTTAGGGGATGGTGAGGGCGCCGAGCAGTACTTC
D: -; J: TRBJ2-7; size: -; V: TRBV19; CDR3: CASSNQVREYF; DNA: TGTGCCAGTAGTAATCAAGTCCGAGAGTACTTC
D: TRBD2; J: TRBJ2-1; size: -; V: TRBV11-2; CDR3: CASSFPGGPDEQFF; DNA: TGTGCCAGCAGCTTTCCGGGAGGGCCGGATGAGCAGTTCTTC
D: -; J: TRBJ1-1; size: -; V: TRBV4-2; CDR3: CASSQDTAGAPEAFF; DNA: TGTGCCAGCAGCCAAGATACGGCGGGCGCCCCTGAAGCTTTCTTT
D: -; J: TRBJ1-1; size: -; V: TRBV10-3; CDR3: CAIRTTAENTEAFF; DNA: TGTGCCATCAGGACGACGGCGGAGAACACTGAAGCTTTCTTT
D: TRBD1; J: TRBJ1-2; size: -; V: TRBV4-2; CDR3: CASSRDSKQGASGYTF; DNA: TGTGCCAGCAGCCGAGACTCCAAACAGGGGGCGAGTGGCTACACCTTC
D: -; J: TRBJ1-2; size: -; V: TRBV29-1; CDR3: CSVASGASRGYTF; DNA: TGCAGCGTTGCGTCAGGGGCCTCTCGGGGCTACACCTTC
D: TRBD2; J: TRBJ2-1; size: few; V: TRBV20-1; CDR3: CSARVRGGEFF; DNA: TGCAGTGCTAGGGTTCGCGGGGGGGAGTTCTTC
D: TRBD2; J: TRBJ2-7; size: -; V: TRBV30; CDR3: CAWSVGSGSAHEQYF; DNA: TGTGCCTGGAGTGTAGGAAGCGGGAGCGCCCACGAGCAGTACTTC
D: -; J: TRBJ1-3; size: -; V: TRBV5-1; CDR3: CASSLRQPSSGNTIYF; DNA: TGCGCCAGCAGCTTGCGACAGCCGAGCTCTGGAAACACCATATATTTT
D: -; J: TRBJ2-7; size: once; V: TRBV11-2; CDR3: CASSLVGGEQYF; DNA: TGTGCCAGCAGCTTAGTGGGAGGAGAGCAGTACTTC
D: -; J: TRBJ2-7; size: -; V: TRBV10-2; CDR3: CASSSARPGLGEQYF; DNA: TGCGCCAGCAGTTCCGCCCGACCGGGTCTGGGCGAGCAGTACTTC
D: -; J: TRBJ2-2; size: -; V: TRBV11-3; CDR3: CASSLPVRVTGELFF; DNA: TGTGCCAGCAGCTTACCAGTCAGGGTCACCGGGGAGCTGTTTTTT
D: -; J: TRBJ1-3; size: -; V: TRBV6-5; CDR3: CASSDSDPGNTIYF; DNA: TGTGCCAGCAGCGACTCGGATCCTGGAAACACCATATATTTT
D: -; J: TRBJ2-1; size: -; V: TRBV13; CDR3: CASSFFGYNEQFF; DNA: TGTGCCAGCAGCTTCTTCGGCTACAATGAGCAGTTCTTC
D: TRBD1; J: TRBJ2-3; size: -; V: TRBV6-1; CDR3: CASSEGQGPDTQYF; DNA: TGTGCCAGCAGTGAAGGACAGGGGCCCGATACGCAGTATTTT
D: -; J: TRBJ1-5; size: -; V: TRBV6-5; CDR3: CASSRGGAFNQPQHF; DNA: TGTGCCAGCAGCCGAGGCGGGGCATTCAATCAGCCCCAGCATTTT
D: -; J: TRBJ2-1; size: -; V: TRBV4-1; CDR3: CASSPNPLTSTPYNEQFF; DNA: TGCGCCAGCAGCCCGAACCCCTTAACCTCGACACCTTACAATGAGCAGTTCTTC